This section outlines one T cell receptor (beta chain) sequence together with its context. Its cognate antigen is unknown. Germline CDR1 SEHNR, CDR2 FQNEAQ (reference sequence). CDR3 length: 11 residues. V lost 1 base and J lost 7, with 5 bases in between. The donors were part of the validation cohort of 120 or so subjects. That cohort was separate from the first cohort, which comprised 500 to 700 subjects. This sample is part of a study of cytomegalovirus exposure and HLA in healthy donors. Broader study findings: It was confirmed in vitro that a few of the CMV-associated chains were specific for CMV antigens. The investigators catalogued some 160 TCR beta chains as cytomegalovirus-associated. TCR clusters originating in the first cohort tended to co-occur in the 110 or so validation repertoires, according to a later analysis.

Measured with immunoSEQ multiplex PCR; TCRdb has only the in-frame clones, and not every one. The sample lists some 88,000 clones; approximately 96% were seen once. This sequence joins TRBV7-9 and TRBJ2-7; no definite D call. The receptor was isolated from a man in his late teens or twenties in good health and CMV-seronegative. Specimen: PBMCs. The CDR3 loop reads CASSLGAEQYF. CDR3 coding DNA: TGTGCCAGCAGCTTAGGGGCGGAGCAGTACTTC.